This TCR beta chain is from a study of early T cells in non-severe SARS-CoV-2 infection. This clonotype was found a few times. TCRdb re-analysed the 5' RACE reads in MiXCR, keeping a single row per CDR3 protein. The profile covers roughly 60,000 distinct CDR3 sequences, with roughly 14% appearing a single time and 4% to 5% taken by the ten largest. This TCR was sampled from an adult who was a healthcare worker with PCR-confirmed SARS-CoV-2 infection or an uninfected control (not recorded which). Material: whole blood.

DNA for the CDR3: TGCGCCAGCAGCGTGCTCGGGGGGGCAACCGACGAGCAGTACTTC. It codes for CASSVLGGATDEQYF. The chain carries TRBV5-1 and TRBJ2-7; 8 bases line up with TRBD2. The CDR3 sequence is 15 residues long. Trimming cost V 4 bases and J 5 bases; bases outside gene matches: 11. The V gene's germline CDR1 is SGHRS and CDR2 YFSETQ.